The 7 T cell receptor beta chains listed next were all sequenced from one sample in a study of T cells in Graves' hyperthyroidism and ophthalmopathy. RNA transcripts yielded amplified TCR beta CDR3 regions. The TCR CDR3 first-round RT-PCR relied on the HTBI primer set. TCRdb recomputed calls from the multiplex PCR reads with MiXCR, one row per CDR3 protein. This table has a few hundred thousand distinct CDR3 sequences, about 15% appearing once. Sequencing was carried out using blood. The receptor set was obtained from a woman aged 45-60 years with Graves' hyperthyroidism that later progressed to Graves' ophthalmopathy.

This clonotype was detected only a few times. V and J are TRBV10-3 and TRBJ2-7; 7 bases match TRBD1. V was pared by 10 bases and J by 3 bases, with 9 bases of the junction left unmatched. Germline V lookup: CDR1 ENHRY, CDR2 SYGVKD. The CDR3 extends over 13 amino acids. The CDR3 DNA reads TGTGCCACGCGGTTGCCAGGGGGCTACGAGCAGTACTTC. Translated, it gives CATRLPGGYEQYF.

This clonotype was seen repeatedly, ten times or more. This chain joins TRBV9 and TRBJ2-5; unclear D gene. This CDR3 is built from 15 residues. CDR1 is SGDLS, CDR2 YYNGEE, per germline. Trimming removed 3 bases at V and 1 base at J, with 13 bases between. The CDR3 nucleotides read TGTGCCAGCAGCGACCGACACTCACCCCAAGAGACCCAGTACTTC. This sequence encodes CASSDRHSPQETQYF.

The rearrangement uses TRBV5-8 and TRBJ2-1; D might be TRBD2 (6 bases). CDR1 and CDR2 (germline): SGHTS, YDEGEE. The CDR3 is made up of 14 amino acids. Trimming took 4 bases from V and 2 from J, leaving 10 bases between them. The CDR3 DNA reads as TGTGCCAGCAGCCCTTGGGGGGCCTACAATGAGCAGTTCTTC. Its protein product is CASSPWGAYNEQFF.

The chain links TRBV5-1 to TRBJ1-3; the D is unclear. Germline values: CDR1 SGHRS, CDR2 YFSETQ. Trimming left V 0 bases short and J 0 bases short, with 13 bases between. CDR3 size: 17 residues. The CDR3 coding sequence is TGCGCCAGCAGCTTGGGTTCTTACTCGGGCTCTGGAAACACCATATATTTT. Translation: CASSLGSYSGSGNTIYF.

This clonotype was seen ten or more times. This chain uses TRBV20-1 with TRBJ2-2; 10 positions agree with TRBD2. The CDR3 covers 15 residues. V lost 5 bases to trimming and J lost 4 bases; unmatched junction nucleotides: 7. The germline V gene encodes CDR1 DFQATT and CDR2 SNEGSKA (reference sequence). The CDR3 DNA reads TGCAGTGCTCAAGCGGGAGGGCCCAGCACCGGGGAGCTGTTTTTT. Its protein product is CSAQAGGPSTGELFF.

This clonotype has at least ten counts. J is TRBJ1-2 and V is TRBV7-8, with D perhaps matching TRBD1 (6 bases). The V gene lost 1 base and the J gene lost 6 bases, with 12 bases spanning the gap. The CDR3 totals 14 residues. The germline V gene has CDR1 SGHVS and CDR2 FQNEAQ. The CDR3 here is CASSLGLQGDGYTF. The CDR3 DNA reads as TGTGCCAGCAGCTTAGGTCTACAGGGTGATGGCTACACCTTC.

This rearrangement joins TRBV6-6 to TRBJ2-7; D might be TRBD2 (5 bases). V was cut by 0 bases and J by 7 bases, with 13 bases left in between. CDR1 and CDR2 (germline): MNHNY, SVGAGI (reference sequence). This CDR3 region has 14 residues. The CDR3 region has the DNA TGTGCCAGCAGTTACTCGACACGGACTGGTGAGCAGTACTTC. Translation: CASSYSTRTGEQYF.